The source of this T cell receptor (beta chain) is a study of CD8 T cells in ankylosing spondylitis. Study-level results: From matched ankylosing spondylitis synovial fluid, disease-linked clones were reportedly recovered at significantly enriched levels. A TCR beta motif of about 8 highly homologous variants appeared characteristic of ankylosing spondylitis blood.

CDR1 is SQVTM and CDR2 is ANQGSEA in the germline V gene. V was clipped by 7 bases and J by 0 bases, with 13 bases between them. The CDR3 has 14 residues. In its sample, this clonotype was seen many times. Its antigen is not identified. TCRdb used MiXCR to reprocess the 5' RACE reads, holding one entry per CDR3 protein. The sample gives approximately 550,000 distinct CDR3 sequences, about 13% of which show up once; 6.5% to 7% is in the top ten. This sequence was found in a male donor with ankylosing spondylitis. The rearrangement joins TRBV29-1 to TRBJ2-1; D might be TRBD2 (7 bases). Sample: blood, either unsorted or a sorted T cell fraction (not recorded which). The CDR3 DNA sequence: TGCAGCGGAAGGGGGGGCACCTCCTACAATGAGCAGTTCTTC. It specifies CSGRGGTSYNEQFF.